This T cell receptor beta chain was recorded in a study of shared T cell receptors in the human thymus (dated by TCRdb to the early 2020s). About the investigation overall: The study investigated the way shared, self-reactive T-cell receptor alpha chains are produced in the human thymus.

The library was made by the immunoSEQ multiplex PCR assay. Held by TCRdb, this immuneACCESS table contains in-frame sequences only and omits some clones. Under half of the omission traces to an unresolved V gene where checked; the cause of the rest is unknown. This sample is represented by almost 550,000 clones; approximately 80% of them were singletons. The ten largest make up 0.013% of the sample. Per the germline V gene, LGHNA is the CDR1 and YSLEER is the CDR2. The germline V end is reduced by 1 base and the J end by 0 bases; junction bases left unmatched: 9. The CDR3 sequence holds 19 residues, the cysteine and phenylalanine included. The kept DNA is CDR3 alone, 57 bases in frame from the first base. Turning to this clone: No antigen is known for it. Per-base quality was not reported, and no clone a single base away is much larger than it.

The sample was also linked to a second study, of human thymus T cells. As the second study states: Immunologically healthy infants undergoing open corrective cardiac surgery for congenital heart defects in Finland were used as donors. Thymus tissue was collected as surgical resects that were removed during corrective cardiac surgery. Usage of V and J gene segments appeared to be biased in both the thymic and the peripheral blood repertoires. The related research found that thymic TCR repertoires overlapped highly between unrelated individuals. The study used about eight infant thymus samples plus four related peripheral blood samples to characterize TCR alpha and beta repertoires. The infant donors were about 7 to 244 days old, and the cohort included roughly six males and two females. Thymocytes were mechanically released from the tissue and were stored as pellets of about 9-33 million cells at -70 degrees C. A QIAsymphony instrument was used to extract genomic DNA from the frozen cell pellets. The immunoSEQ multiplex PCR assay was used to amplify the TCRB and TCRAD loci from a standardized amount of quality-controlled genomic DNA. The V(D)J region was spanned by amplicons of a length sufficient to cover the CDR3 and to identify V and J genes. The amplicons were sequenced on an Illumina platform via the commercial immunoSEQ service. Primer bias and sequencing errors were corrected as previously described, and TCRAD and TCRB definitions were based on the IMGT database. The repertoires were analysed using immunoSEQ Analyzer 3.0 and VDJTools for basic statistics, V/J segment usage, diversity estimates, rarefaction and pairwise overlap. Diversity was estimated with Chao1, ChaoE, Efron-Thisted, Shannon and inverse Simpson indices, and also on datasets down-sampled to the smallest sample. Repertoire overlap used strict matching of CDR3 nucleotide sequence, V gene and J gene, with Jaccard-based multidimensional scaling clustering. On average, thymus samples gave 650,000 to 850,000 unique TCRB clonotypes, whereas blood samples gave roughly 80,000.

The source material was thymocytes. The sequence is built from TRBV4-3 and TRBJ2-7; the junction holds 13 bases that match TRBD2. The clonotype was recovered from a boy in the first two years of life with a congenital heart defect. Donor details come from another sample of the same person, matched by shared clones. The DNA sequence reads TGCGCCAGCAGCCAAGGCGGGGGACTAGCGGGATTAAGCTCCTACGAGCAGTACTTC. This codes for CASSQGGGLAGLSSYEQYF.